This T cell receptor (beta chain) was found in a study of blood T cell repertoires in COVID-19. At the level of the study: There were acute and convalescent COVID-19 samples, and they came from the United States, Italy and Spain. Sample material is recorded as cDNA or gDNA derived from T cells, B-cell-depleted T cells, or PBMCs.

Original analysis: Amplification from reference gene primers served as the basis for estimated nucleated cell counts. The table came from immunoSEQ multiplex PCR; TCRdb's copy has only in-frame clones and leaves some out. Clone size and V and J calls were adopted from that table, with D and trimming inferred from the DNA. The sample records some 280,000 clones, over 80% being singletons. Material: peripheral blood. This receptor was obtained from a woman aged 50 to 60 with active or convalescent COVID-19.

Here the CDR3 DNA reads TGTGCCAGCAGTGTGACTAGCGGGAGGGGGAATGAGCAGTTCTTC. Its translation is CASSVTSGRGNEQFF. The chain couples TRBV27 to TRBJ2-1; 14 bases map to TRBD2. The CDR3 covers 15 residues. V lost 5 bases and J lost 7; bases outside the gene matches: 4. Per the germline V gene, CDR1 is MNHEY and CDR2 is SMNVEV (reference sequence).